A single T cell receptor beta chain is shown here with its context. The antigen remains undetermined. CDR1 and CDR2 from the germline V gene are SGHRS and YFSETQ. This CDR3 comprises 16 residues. Germline trimming cut 2 bases from V and 6 bases from J; bases unmatched to any gene: 9. The data were obtained in a study of T cell responses to AZD1222 COVID-19 vaccine. Study findings and constraints: The study found Spike-specific TCR breadth and depth rose after two AZD1222 doses.

Clones were sequenced by immunoSEQ multiplex PCR, and TCRdb holds only the in-frame ones, with some missing. The repertoire holds 100,000 to 150,000 clones, with roughly 90% as singletons. The chain joins TRBV5-1 to TRBJ2-3; TRBD2 matches 10 bases. The sequence was collected from an adult in good health. The sequenced sample was peripheral blood, obtained on day 0 of AZD1222 vaccination. The CDR3 here is CASSLSPSGGPDTQYF. CDR3 DNA sequence: TGCGCCAGCAGCTTATCCCCTAGCGGGGGTCCCGATACGCAGTATTTT.